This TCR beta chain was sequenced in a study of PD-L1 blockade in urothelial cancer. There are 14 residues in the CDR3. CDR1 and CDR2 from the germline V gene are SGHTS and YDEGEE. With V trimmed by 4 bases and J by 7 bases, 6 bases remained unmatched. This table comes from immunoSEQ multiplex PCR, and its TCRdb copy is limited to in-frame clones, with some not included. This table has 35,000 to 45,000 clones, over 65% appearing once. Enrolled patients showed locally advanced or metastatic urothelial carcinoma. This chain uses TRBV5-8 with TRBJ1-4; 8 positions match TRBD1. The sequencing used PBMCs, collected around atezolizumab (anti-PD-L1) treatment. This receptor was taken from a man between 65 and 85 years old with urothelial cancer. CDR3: CASSHRTGFEKLFF. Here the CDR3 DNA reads TGTGCCAGCAGCCACAGGACAGGGTTTGAAAAACTGTTTTTT.